The 25 T cell receptor beta chains below were found in one sample sequenced in a study of blood T cell repertoires in COVID-19. Sequencing used immunoSEQ multiplex PCR; TCRdb keeps in-frame clones, though not all of them. The data hold about 200,000 clones, with 85% to 90% observed a single time. Sequencing was carried out using peripheral blood. These receptors came from a man between 18 and 35 years old with active or convalescent COVID-19.

This clone has just a few counts. CDR3 amino acids: CASSFGQGNNSPLHF. The CDR3 nucleotides read TGTGCCAGCAGCTTTGGCCAGGGGAACAATTCACCCCTCCACTTT. This chain connects TRBV7-9 to TRBJ1-6; D may be TRBD1 (6 bases). The germline V gene encodes CDR1 SEHNR and CDR2 FQNEAQ (reference sequence). V shed 3 bases and J shed 7 bases, with 13 bases lying between them. This CDR3 has 15 residues. The full variable domain, in which reference TRBV7-9 and TRBJ1-6 provide the parts outside the CDR3, is DTGVSQNPRHKITKRGQNVTFRCDPISEHNRLYWYRQTLGQGPEFLTYFQNEAQLEKSRLLSDRFSAERPKGSFSTLEIQRTEQGDSAMYLCASSFGQGNNSPLHFGNGTRLTVT.

The chain carries TRBV6-5 and TRBJ1-2, with D perhaps matching TRBD1 (6 bases). The CDR3 is 15 residues long. Germline V gene data show CDR1 as MNHEY and CDR2 as SVGAGI. Deletions cut 2 bases from V and 2 bases from J, with 12 bases between. Here the CDR3 reads CASSYDRQDNYGYTF. In nucleotides, the CDR3 is TGTGCCAGCAGTTACGATCGACAGGACAACTATGGCTACACCTTC.

The chain recombines TRBV7-8 with TRBJ2-1, with 8 bases that match TRBD2. Germline assignment: CDR1 SGHVS and CDR2 FQNEAQ. The CDR3 has 16 amino acids. Unmatched junction bases numbered 11, after V lost 4 bases and J lost 6 bases. The CDR3 is CASSWPKIAGPNEQFF. CDR3 sequence (DNA): TGTGCCAGCAGCTGGCCCAAGATAGCGGGGCCCAATGAGCAGTTCTTC.

The sample holds one count of this clone. The V call is TRBV6-5, the J call TRBJ2-3; D remains ambiguous. The V gene's germline CDR1 is MNHEY and CDR2 SVGAGI. The CDR3 loop spans 11 amino acids. V was clipped by 10 bases and J by 1 base, with 6 bases between them. DNA of the CDR3: TGTGCCACCGCGGGCACAGATACGCAGTATTTT. It codes for CATAGTDTQYF.

J is TRBJ2-1 and V is TRBV3-1 (or the pseudogene TRBV3-2); tentatively, D is TRBD1 (5 bases). Trimming pared 4 bases from V and 3 bases from J, leaving 10 bases between. The CDR3 runs to 14 residues. Germline CDR1 and CDR2: LGHDT and YNNKEL (reference sequence). The CDR3 protein is CASSPTVSYNEQFF. Written as DNA, the CDR3 is TGTGCCAGCAGCCCGACAGTAAGCTACAATGAGCAGTTCTTC.

This chain uses TRBV18 with TRBJ2-1; 11 nucleotides align to TRBD2. J gave up 5 bases and V 0 bases, and 6 bases lay outside the gene matches. The CDR3 has 17 amino acids. Germline-derived CDR1 and CDR2 are KGHSH and LQKENI. CDR3: CASSPPATSGNHNEQFF. CDR3 coding DNA: TGTGCCAGCTCACCACCGGCGACTAGCGGGAATCACAATGAGCAGTTCTTC.

This sequence joins TRBV30 and TRBJ1-5, with 7 bases identical to TRBD1. CDR3 length equals 16 residues. Germline V gives CDR1 GTSNPN, CDR2 SVGIG (reference sequence). Trimming cost V 3 bases and J 0 bases; bases outside gene matches: 8. The CDR3 DNA reads as TGTGCCTGGAGCGGACCGGGACAGCATAGCAATCAGCCCCAGCATTTT. Encoded protein: CAWSGPGQHSNQPQHF.

J is TRBJ2-3 and V is TRBV24-1; perhaps TRBD2 as D (7 bases). The germline gives CDR1 KGHDR, CDR2 SFDVKD. Between the trimmed V and J ends, which lost 7 bases and 2 bases, there was a span of 12 bases. The CDR3 covers 14 residues. The CDR3 region is CATSGGPSTDTQYF. Here the CDR3 DNA reads TGTGCCACCAGCGGGGGGCCTTCCACAGATACGCAGTATTTT.

V is TRBV3-1 (or the pseudogene TRBV3-2) and J is TRBJ2-6; D remains ambiguous. Trimming pared 4 bases from V and 0 bases from J, leaving 10 bases between. The CDR3 contains 16 residues. In germline, CDR1 is LGHDT, CDR2 YNNKEL (reference sequence). DNA for the CDR3: TGTGCCAGCAGCCCCCGATACTTCTCTGGGGCCAACGTCCTGACTTTC. This encodes CASSPRYFSGANVLTF.

The chain links TRBV24-1 to TRBJ1-6, with D uncertain. From germline, CDR1 is KGHDR and CDR2 SFDVKD. CDR3 length: 18 amino acids. The ends were cut back, 3 bases at V and 0 bases at J, with 14 bases in the middle. The CDR3 here is CATSDPITSSSYNSPLHF. The CDR3 DNA is TGTGCCACCAGTGATCCCATAACATCCAGCTCCTATAATTCACCCCTCCACTTT.

A single count supports this clone. The rearrangement uses TRBV27 and TRBJ2-7; D ambiguous. This CDR3 has 13 amino acids. Trimming cost V 5 bases and J 6 bases, with 14 bases left between them. Germline assignment: CDR1 MNHEY and CDR2 SMNVEV (reference sequence). CDR3 bases: TGTGCCAGCAGTCTCATTAGTCTCTCCGAGCAGTACTTC. It yields the protein CASSLISLSEQYF.

In the case of this clone: A far more abundant clone sits one base away, making this likely a read error. The gene calls are TRBV2 and TRBJ2-3, with TRBD2 identical over 9 bases. The CDR3 totals 14 residues. Germline V gene lookup returns CDR1 SNHLY and CDR2 FYNNEI. Trimming cost V 5 bases and J 1 base; bases outside gene matches: 1. CDR3 loop: CASSQRGGTDTQYF. The CDR3 region has the DNA TGTGCCAGCAGTCAGCGGGGGGGCACAGATACGCAGTATTTT.

The chain employs TRBV7-2 and TRBJ2-1, with TRBD2 identical over 10 bases. CDR1 SGHTA and CDR2 FQGNSA come from the germline V gene. V lost 6 bases and J lost 7; bases outside the gene matches: 9. CDR3 size: 15 residues. The CDR3 region is CASSRDLAGDNEQFF. CDR3 in DNA: TGTGCCAGCAGTCGTGACCTAGCGGGGGATAATGAGCAGTTCTTC.

J is TRBJ2-5 and V is TRBV7-6; 9 bases align to TRBD1. The CDR3 is made up of 16 amino acids. Looked up from germline, CDR1 is SGHVS and CDR2 is FNYEAQ. V shed 4 bases and J 4 bases; nucleotides not matched to a gene: 10. The CDR3 reads CASSSLGQGIGETQYF. The DNA for the CDR3 is TGTGCCAGCAGCTCGCTAGGACAGGGGATCGGAGAGACCCAGTACTTC.

V gene TRBV2 combines with J gene TRBJ2-1; TRBD1 might be the D (6 bases). The V end lost 7 bases, the J end lost 5 bases, and 12 bases lay between the germline ends. Per germline, CDR1 SNHLY and CDR2 FYNNEI. There are 13 residues in the CDR3. The CDR3 region has the DNA TGTGCCAGCACCTCTGACAGGAACAATGAGCAGTTCTTC. Its translation: CASTSDRNNEQFF.

The CDR3 DNA reads as TGCGCCAGCAGCTCCCGGACAGGAATCAATGAGCAGTTCTTC. This gives the protein CASSSRTGINEQFF. The V gene is TRBV5-1, the J gene TRBJ2-1; 7 bases line up with TRBD1. Germline V gives CDR1 SGHRS, CDR2 YFSETQ. There are 14 residues in the CDR3. After removal of 3 bases from V and 6 bases from J, the junction contained 6 bases not matched to a gene.

J is TRBJ2-5 and V is TRBV9, with 9 nucleotides matching TRBD2. The CDR3 spans 13 residues. V gave up 0 bases and J gave up 12 bases; unmatched junction bases: 6. Germline CDR1 reads SGDLS; CDR2 reads YYNGEE. CDR3 region: CASSVGLAGLKYF. The CDR3 DNA reads TGTGCCAGCAGCGTAGGGCTAGCGGGACTTAAGTACTTC.

V is TRBV18 and J is TRBJ2-7, with TRBD2 as a possible D gene (6 bases). CDR1 is KGHSH, CDR2 LQKENI, per germline. The CDR3 consists of 14 residues. V was pared by 3 bases and J by 5 bases, with 14 bases between. CDR3 sequence reads: CASSPLGTSDEQYF. Written as DNA, the CDR3 is TGTGCCAGCTCACCTTTAGGGACTTCAGACGAGCAGTACTTC.

This clone has more than one count but fewer than ten. The V gene is TRBV7-3, the J gene TRBJ1-3; D is unclear. The CDR3 is made up of 13 amino acids. The V end was cut by 2 bases, the J end by 9 bases, with 11 bases between. Germline V lookup: CDR1 SGHTA, CDR2 FQGTGA. CDR3 sequence (DNA): TGTGCCAGCAGCTTAGCTCGACAAACCACCATATATTTT. Translating gives CASSLARQTTIYF. The full variable domain, in which reference TRBV7-3 and TRBJ1-3 provide the parts outside the CDR3, is GAGVSQTPSNKVTEKGKYVELRCDPISGHTALYWYRQSLGQGPEFLIYFQGTGAADDSGLPNDRFFAVRPEGSVSTLKIQRTERGDSAVYLCASSLARQTTIYFGEGSWLTVV.

This rearrangement joins TRBV10-2 to TRBJ2-5; 10 positions agree with TRBD2. The CDR3 is 14 amino acids. Germline lookup yields CDR1 WSHSY and CDR2 SAAADI. With V trimmed by 7 bases and J by 10 bases, 12 bases remained unmatched. Here the CDR3 reads CASTGGLAGVGQYF. The CDR3 DNA is TGCGCCAGCACCGGAGGGCTAGCGGGAGTGGGCCAGTACTTC.

Here the CDR3 reads CASSQVKNTEAFF. CDR3 DNA: TGCGCCAGCAGCCAAGTAAAGAACACTGAAGCTTTCTTT. J is TRBJ1-1 and V is TRBV4-1, with D unclear. V dropped 1 base and J dropped 1 base, with 4 bases sitting between them. This CDR3 is built from 13 residues. CDR1 is MGHRA and CDR2 is YSYEKL in the germline V gene.

The chain's CDR3 is CASSLRTGGNIQYF. CDR3 coding DNA: TGTGCCAGCAGCCTCAGGACAGGGGGAAACATTCAGTACTTC. The rearrangement joins TRBV11-2 to TRBJ2-4; 10 nucleotides agree with TRBD1. CDR1 is SGHAT and CDR2 is FQNNGV in the germline V gene. The length of the CDR3 is 14 residues. Trimming cost V 5 bases and J 6 bases; bases outside gene matches: 4. Combining the CDR3 with reference TRBV11-2 and TRBJ2-4 gives the whole variable domain EAGVAQSPRYKIIEKRQSVAFWCNPISGHATLYWYQQILGQGPKLLIQFQNNGVVDDSQLPKDRFSAERLKGVDSTLKIQPAKLEDSAVYLCASSLRTGGNIQYFGAGTRLSVL.

CDR3: CASSPREGYTGELFF. In DNA, the CDR3 is TGTGCCAGCAGTCCCAGGGAGGGGTACACCGGGGAGCTGTTTTTT. This sequence joins TRBV6-5 and TRBJ2-2; 7 bases are shared with TRBD2. CDR1 is MNHEY and CDR2 is SVGAGI in the germline V gene. This CDR3 has 15 amino acids. The junction had 6 bases not matched to a gene; V was cut back by 5 bases and J by 3 bases.

CDR3 coding DNA: TGTGCCAGCAGCCCGCCGTACTCTCGAGATACGCAGTATTTT. This gives the protein CASSPPYSRDTQYF. V gene TRBV11-3 combines with J gene TRBJ2-3; no firm D call. V lost 5 bases and J lost 5, with 14 bases in between. The CDR3 has 14 residues. Germline V lookup: CDR1 SGHNT, CDR2 YENEEA.

The chain couples TRBV5-8 to TRBJ1-5; TRBD1 matches at 8 bases. The junction had 14 bases not matched to a gene; V was cut back by 5 bases and J by 4 bases. The CDR3 is 17 residues long. Germline V gene lookup returns CDR1 SGHTS and CDR2 YDEGEE. Here the CDR3 DNA reads TGTGCCAGCAGTCGGACAGGGAGATGGATGGCTAATCAGCCCCAGCATTTT. Protein: CASSRTGRWMANQPQHF.